The rows below give T cell receptor beta chains drawn from one sample of a study of human T cells and chemical hapten exposure. TCRdb re-called the RACE reads with MiXCR, one entry per CDR3 protein. The sample lists roughly 90,000 distinct CDR3 sequences, about 11% occurring once. The sequencing used whole blood, collected in connection with sensitization to the hapten diphenylcyclopropenone (DPC). These receptors were obtained from a woman in her 30s with alopecia areata. Some clones in this sample may be carry-over from other donors' samples. Each CDR3 is given without its conserved first and last residue.

TRBJ1-5 | TRBV6-2/TRBV6-3 | ASSSGTDNQPQH
TRBJ2-5 | TRBV6-2/TRBV6-3 | ASNLQGGRETQY
TRBJ2-3 | TRBV3-1 | ASSPDGGTRTDTQY
TRBJ1-1 | TRBV13 | ASSLSPDTEAF
TRBJ2-1 | TRBV3-1 | ASSHPQAGTGGRSSYNEQF
TRBJ2-3 | TRBV5-4 | ASTAGTPTDTQY
TRBJ1-6 | TRBV3-1 | ASSPNGDSPLH
TRBJ2-1 | TRBV13 | ASSLRGLAGGTSYNEQF
TRBJ2-2 | TRBV19 | ASSKPRGRADTGELF
TRBJ2-2 | TRBV6-4 | ASSAPTGELF
TRBJ2-6 | TRBV7-2 | ASSKSTGANVLT
TRBJ1-1 | TRBV28 | ASSRRGITMNTEAF
TRBJ1-5 | TRBV6-2/TRBV6-3 | AAGTGGQPQH
TRBJ2-2 | TRBV24-1 | ATSDAGELF
TRBJ2-4 | TRBV28 | ASSPGTGKNIQY
TRBJ2-3 | TRBV3-1 | ASSQDLSTDTQY
TRBJ2-1 | TRBV7-9 | ASSFASGRAGPSEQF
TRBJ2-5 | TRBV6-4 | ASSAAAGAPQETQY
TRBJ2-1 | TRBV3-1 | ASSQVSSGRGSYNEQF
TRBJ2-7 | TRBV20-1 | SARPSRIAGKHYEQY
TRBJ2-2 | TRBV11-2 | ASSLGQTNTGELF
TRBJ1-2 | TRBV29-1 | SVDARARGYT
TRBJ1-3 | TRBV5-6 | ASSFGPGSSSGNTIY
TRBJ1-1 | TRBV2 | ASNTGSPRTEAF
TRBJ1-5 | TRBV7-8 | ASSSSAPRDRGLQPQH
TRBJ2-3 | TRBV11-2 | ASSQDRLDTQY
TRBJ2-7 | TRBV7-9 | ASSLGFGQGQKAEQY
TRBJ1-1 | TRBV6-2/TRBV6-3 | ASSSRGGNEHF
TRBJ2-2 | TRBV29-1 | SVRQGAGELF
TRBJ1-5 | TRBV28 | ASRSGTGGFRPQH
TRBJ2-2 | TRBV11-3 | ASSLFDPGELF
TRBJ2-2 | TRBV27 | ASSLHPGPANTGELF
TRBJ1-4 | TRBV6-2/TRBV6-3 | ASRQTAKEKLF
TRBJ2-5 | TRBV3-1 | ASSQDWGEETQY
TRBJ2-3 | TRBV7-8 | ASSLDWPSTDTQY
TRBJ2-1 | TRBV7-8 | ASSSQRGGRNEQF
TRBJ2-1 | TRBV5-1 | ASSPGLDSSNEQF
TRBJ2-3 | TRBV6-5 | ASSYDSPGAGGRTDTQY
TRBJ2-6 | TRBV6-2/TRBV6-3 | ASSYMSGYSGANVLT
TRBJ2-1 | TRBV10-3 | AISAEDEQF
TRBJ2-7 | TRBV4-3 | ASSQEAGYEQY
TRBJ2-1 | TRBV5-4 | ASSLYSGREEF
TRBJ2-4 | TRBV29-1 | SFGQGMDIQY
TRBJ1-2 | TRBV18 | ASSLTEGGNNYGYT
TRBJ2-3 | TRBV29-1 | SVDRDRESADTQY
TRBJ1-1 | TRBV9 | ASSSGQSNKEAF
TRBJ2-7 | TRBV27 | ASSSVKQSYEQY
TRBJ1-1 | TRBV4-1 | ASSEGATEAF
TRBJ2-5 | TRBV2 | ASSGPEVETQY
TRBJ1-4 | TRBV27 | ASSLQGDEKLF
TRBJ2-2 | TRBV2 | ASSREGAGELF